The clone carrying this T cell receptor beta chain occurred a few times. Its specificity is not known. Molecular barcoding with unique molecular identifiers was used for the TCRbeta library. TCRdb re-analysed the PCR reads in MiXCR, keeping a single row per CDR3 protein. This sample has about 250,000 distinct CDR3 sequences, with more than 20% found just once. V shed 1 base, J shed 5 bases, and the junction held 11 bases outside the gene matches. There are 17 residues in the CDR3. Germline CDR1 and CDR2: MNHEY and SVGEGT. These data belong to a study of T-cell reconstitution after alpha-beta-depleted transplantation in children. Whole-study findings and limits: Most T-cell counts and diversity one year after the transplant came from T cells that were newly produced. High day-60 TCRbeta diversity in some patients came from surviving recipient T cells and thymic progenitors. Reports say that about two months after transplant, the alpha-beta T cells came out of several hundred graft clones that had expanded.

The starting material was PBMCs, mostly from graft donor cells, obtained 360 days after TCRalphabeta/CD19-depleted stem cell transplant. The V gene is TRBV6-2 or TRBV6-3, the J gene TRBJ2-3; 8 bases line up with TRBD1. This receptor was obtained from a female patient between 2 and 10 years old who had a stem cell transplant for congenital amegakaryocytic thrombocytopenia, so the T cells may come from the graft donor. The CDR3 DNA follows: TGTGCCAGCAGTTACTTTGCCAGGGGGCTAGGCGGAGATACGCAGTATTTT. Translating gives CASSYFARGLGGDTQYF.